The rows below give T cell receptor beta chains drawn from one sample of a study of tumor-infiltrating lymphocytes in primary liver carcinoma. TCRdb used MiXCR to reprocess the multiplex PCR reads, holding one entry per CDR3 protein. The sample consists of about 100,000 distinct CDR3 sequences, about two thirds of them appearing once. Sequences were obtained from liver tumor tissue from sampling region 2. These receptors came from a woman aged 55-69 years with primary liver carcinoma and hepatitis B virus infection. Each CDR3 is given with its conserved first and last residue. Fields, in order: V gene, D gene, clone size, J gene, CDR3 DNA, CDR3 protein. A D gene is named only where the DNA matches it firmly. Rows give clone size only sometimes, using once, few, many, or a class for an expanded clone.

TRBV28	-	-	TRBJ1-2	TGTGCCAGCGGTCAAAGTGACCTCTATGGCTGCACCTTC	CASGQSDLYGCTF
TRBV6-6	-	-	TRBJ2-3	TGTGCCAGCAGTTTGGACACAGATATGCAGTATTTT	CASSLDTDMQYF
TRBV6-2/TRBV6-3	-	-	TRBJ2-1	TGTGCCAGCAGCCGTCGGGGGGCGCGGACCATGGGCAATGAGCAGTTCTTC	CASSRRGARTMGNEQFF
TRBV25-1	TRBD1	-	TRBJ2-5	TGTGCCAGCAGTGGCATGACAGGGGGGGAGACCCAGTACTTC	CASSGMTGGETQYF
TRBV11-2	-	medium-sized	TRBJ1-2	TGTGCCAGCAGCTTAGAGGCAGGAGCTAACTATGGCTACACCTTC	CASSLEAGANYGYTF
TRBV11-2	-	-	TRBJ1-2	TGTGCCAGCAGCTTAACAGTACAGGGAGGTGATGGCTACACCTTC	CASSLTVQGGDGYTF
TRBV7-9	TRBD1	many	TRBJ2-1	TGTGCCAGCAGCCAGGACAGGGGGCGCGAGGATGAGCAGTTCTTC	CASSQDRGREDEQFF
TRBV11-1	-	-	TRBJ2-1	TGTGCCAGCAGCTTAGAACCCCATGGTCAGTTCTTC	CASSLEPHGQFF
TRBV11-3	-	-	TRBJ1-2	TGTGCTAGCAGCTTAGAAGGGTGTAGGGGGGTCTATGGCTACACCTTC	CASSLEGCRGVYGYTF
TRBV5-1	-	many	TRBJ2-2	TGCGCCAGCAGCCTACTTACGAACACCGGGGAGCTGTTTTTT	CASSLLTNTGELFF
TRBV11-3	-	few	TRBJ2-1	TGTGCCAGCAGCCGGTACTCAGCCTACAATAAGCAGTTCTTC	CASSRYSAYNKQFF
TRBV6-2/TRBV6-3	-	many	TRBJ2-2	TGTGCCGGTGGCGGGGTACTGAACACCGGGGAGCTGTTTTTT	CAGGGVLNTGELFF
TRBV12-3/TRBV12-4	TRBD2	-	TRBJ2-7	TGTACCAGCAGTTTCCATTTAGCGGGAGCAAGCGAGCAGTACTTC	CTSSFHLAGASEQYF
TRBV11-2	-	-	TRBJ2-1	TGCGCCAGCAGCTTACTGAGCGGCCCAGGGATCAACAATGAGCACTTCTTC	CASSLLSGPGINNEHFF
TRBV11-2	TRBD2	-	TRBJ2-1	TGTGCTAGCAGCTGGACTAGTGGGGCTGAGCGGTTCTTC	CASSWTSGAERFF
TRBV11-1	-	-	TRBJ2-4	TGTGCCAGCAACTTAGCCTGGGGAGACATTCAGTATTTC	CASNLAWGDIQYF
TRBV20-1	-	-	TRBJ2-7	TGCAGTGCTAGAAAAACAAGGGCCTACGAGCAGTACTTC	CSARKTRAYEQYF
TRBV25-1	-	-	TRBJ2-3	TGTGCCAACAGTGATGATGAGCGGAGGGAAGATACGCAGTATTTT	CANSDDERREDTQYF
TRBV30	-	once	TRBJ2-1	TGTGCCTGGTCCCTCGGGAGAGGGTCCAATGAGCAGTTCTTC	CAWSLGRGSNEQFF
TRBV7-2	-	-	TRBJ2-2	TGTGCCAGCAGCTTTACCGGGACAACCACCGGGGAGCTGTTTTTT	CASSFTGTTTGELFF
TRBV12-3/TRBV12-4	-	-	TRBJ2-1	TGTGCCAGCACTCGCGGGGGCATTGAGCAGTTCTTC	CASTRGGIEQFF
TRBV2	-	-	TRBJ1-5	TGTGCCACCAGTGTCGGGGGTTATCAGCCCCAGCATTTT	CATSVGGYQPQHF
TRBV12-3/TRBV12-4	-	-	TRBJ1-1	TGTGTCAGCAGTCTTACAGCGGGCACTGAGGCTTTCTTT	CVSSLTAGTEAFF
TRBV4-2	-	-	TRBJ2-1	TGCGCCAGCAGCCAACAGGACCGGGGGACGATTTCATACAATGAGCAGTTCTTC	CASSQQDRGTISYNEQFF
TRBV11-2	-	medium-sized	TRBJ2-4	TGTGCCAGCAGCTTAGTTCCGAACATTCAGTACTTC	CASSLVPNIQYF
TRBV4-2	-	-	TRBJ1-1	TGTGCCAGCAGCCAAAATGGCAGGGGAAGAGGGACTGAAGCTTTCTTT	CASSQNGRGRGTEAFF
TRBV4-1	TRBD1	once	TRBJ2-5	TGCGCCAGCGCTCCCGCGGACCGCAACAGGGGGCCTCAAGAGACCCAGTACTTC	CASAPADRNRGPQETQYF
TRBV12-3/TRBV12-4	-	many	TRBJ1-5	TGTGCCAGCAGTTTAGGGGAGAATCAGCCCCAGCATTTT	CASSLGENQPQHF
TRBV28	-	-	TRBJ2-2	TGTACCAGCAGAGCCGGTGGGTTCGGGGGGCTGTTTTTT	CTSRAGGFGGLFF
TRBV19	-	-	TRBJ1-5	TGTGCCAGTAGTTTCCACCAGCTAGGAAATCAGCCCCAGCATTTT	CASSFHQLGNQPQHF